This TCR beta chain originates from a study of response to subunit inactivated influenza vaccine. Comment on this clonotype: Its antigen is currently unknown.

The V end was cut by 5 bases, the J end by 8 bases, with 19 bases between. CDR1 and CDR2 (germline): DFQATT, SNEGSKA (reference sequence). The CDR3 contains 14 residues. General study findings and limits: Seasonal influenza vaccination, on each occasion, was suggested by the authors to recruit few new T cells.

One entry per CDR3 protein results from TCRdb running MiXCR on the RT-PCR reads. The sample records over 150,000 distinct CDR3 sequences, roughly 10% being singletons. The source material was CD8+ T cells sorted from PBMCs, sampled less than 30 months after vaccination. The receptor was derived from a man between 50 and 75 years old who received an inactivated influenza vaccine. The chain joins TRBV20-1 to TRBJ2-1; D possibly corresponds to TRBD2 (7 bases). The CDR3 region is CSAPGVGGGDEQFF. As DNA, the CDR3 is TGCAGTGCTCCCGGGGTGGGCGGGGGCGATGAGCAGTTCTTC.